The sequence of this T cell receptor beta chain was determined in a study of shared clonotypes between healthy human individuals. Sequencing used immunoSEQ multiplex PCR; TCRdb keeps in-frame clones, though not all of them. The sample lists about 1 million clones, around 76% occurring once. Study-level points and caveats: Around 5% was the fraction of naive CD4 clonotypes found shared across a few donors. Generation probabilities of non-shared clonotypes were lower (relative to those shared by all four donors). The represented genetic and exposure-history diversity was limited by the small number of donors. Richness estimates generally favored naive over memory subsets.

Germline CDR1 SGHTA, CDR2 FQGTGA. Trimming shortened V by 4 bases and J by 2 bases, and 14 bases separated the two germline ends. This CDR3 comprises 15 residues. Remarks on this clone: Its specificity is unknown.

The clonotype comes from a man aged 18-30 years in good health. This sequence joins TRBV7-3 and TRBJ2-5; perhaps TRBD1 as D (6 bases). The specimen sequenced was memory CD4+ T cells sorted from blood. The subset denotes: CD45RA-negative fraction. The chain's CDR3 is CASSYRGFAQETQYF. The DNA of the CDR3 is TGTGCCAGCAGCTATAGGGGGTTCGCGCAAGAGACCCAGTACTTC.